This T cell receptor (beta chain) was observed in a study of cytomegalovirus exposure and HLA in healthy donors. Study-wide results and caveats: Across donors, presence/absence analyses took sequencing depth to be roughly uniform. Later analysis indicated greater clonal expansion among HLA-associated TCR beta chains than among equally common other chains.

As for the donors, each was a healthy bone marrow donor. This PCR relied on a set of 60 Vbeta primers and 13 Jbeta primers. Only in-frame clones appear in the TCRdb table, and some are missing; sequencing was by immunoSEQ multiplex PCR. The sample yields over 150,000 clones, around 79% seen once. Note on this clone: The antigen remains unidentified.

The CDR3 spans 16 residues. V trimming: 6 bases; J trimming: 11 bases; junction bases outside the gene matches: 15. CDR1 MNHEY and CDR2 SMNVEV come from the germline V gene (reference sequence). Sequencing input: PBMCs. The sequence came from a man between 18 and 29 years old in good health and CMV-seronegative. The chain links TRBV27 to TRBJ1-4, with 10 bases identical to TRBD1. CDR3 residues: CASRLTDRGRIYKLFF. In DNA, the CDR3 is TGTGCCAGCAGGTTAACCGACAGGGGGCGGATATATAAACTGTTTTTT.